The clone carrying this T cell receptor beta chain was counted a single time. Its specificity is not known. The data belong to a study of blood T cells in healthy people across ages. Study-level information: When template switching was applied, about one barcoded beta molecule was captured per two T cells. Overall study findings and caveats: The long-lived group displayed more naive CD4+ cells, plus higher diversity, than the aged donors did. Samples with more naive T cells showed higher observed beta diversity.

This CDR3 region has 15 residues. From germline, CDR1 is MNHEY and CDR2 SVGEGT. Between the trimmed V and J ends, which lost 6 bases and 2 bases, there was a span of 17 bases. Primed by a sample-barcoded 5' primer and a J-beta primer mix, a second PCR proceeded for roughly 7 to 12 cycles. A template-switch adaptor that had 12 random nucleotides put a tag on each cDNA molecule. TCRdb reprocessed the 5' RACE reads via MiXCR and lists one record per CDR3 protein. The sample consists of just over 800,000 distinct CDR3 sequences, less than 80% of them appearing once. J is TRBJ2-7 and V is TRBV6-2 or TRBV6-3; D perhaps matches TRBD2 (6 bases). This sequence was found in a man aged 30-40 years in good health. Sequencing was performed on blood. This chain's CDR3 is CASRHPGLTPYEQYF. Written as DNA, the CDR3 is TGTGCCAGCAGACACCCGGGACTCACGCCCTACGAGCAGTACTTC.